These 24 T cell receptor beta chains originate from one sample sequenced in a study of shared clonotypes between healthy human individuals. Here immunoSEQ multiplex PCR was the method, and the copy in TCRdb shows in-frame clones only, minus some. This sample has millions of clones, with 85% to 95% found just once. Sequencing was carried out using naive CD4+ T cells sorted from blood. Subset of the sample: CD45RA+ positively selected. These receptor sequences come from a young man in good health.

The V and J genes are TRBV2 and TRBJ1-6; D is possibly TRBD1 (5 bases). Trimming pared 10 bases from V and 6 bases from J, leaving 16 bases between. The CDR3 is made up of 14 amino acids. The germline gives CDR1 SNHLY, CDR2 FYNNEI. The CDR3 reads CATAGHWGNSPLHF. The CDR3 coding sequence is TGTGCCACCGCTGGACACTGGGGTAATTCACCCCTCCACTTT.

The chain links TRBV28 to TRBJ1-5; D call uncertain. The germline CDR1 and CDR2 sequences are MDHEN and SYDVKM. The CDR3 is 14 residues long. V was clipped by 7 bases and J by 0 bases, with 10 bases between them. CDR3 protein: CASIYKYSNQPQHF. The CDR3 DNA reads as TGTGCCAGCATTTACAAGTATAGCAATCAGCCCCAGCATTTT.

This chain uses TRBV11-2 with TRBJ2-7; maybe TRBD2 (5 bases). This CDR3 is built from 14 residues. Trimming cost V 5 bases and J 1 base, with 12 bases left between them. Germline loops: CDR1 SGHAT, CDR2 FQNNGV. Written as DNA, the CDR3 is TGTGCCAGCAGCACACTAGAAGGTTCCTACGAGCAGTACTTC. As protein: CASSTLEGSYEQYF.

This clone was counted a few times. Other DNA sequences of this sample code for an identical CDR3. For the CDR3, the DNA is TGCGCCAGCAGCTTGGACCCAGGCTCTGGAAACACCATATATTTT. It codes for CASSLDPGSGNTIYF. This chain links TRBV5-1 with TRBJ1-3; D is undetermined. CDR3 length: 15 residues. The germline CDR1 and CDR2 sequences are SGHRS and YFSETQ. V shed 0 bases and J shed 0 bases, with 7 bases lying between them.

CDR3 amino acids: CASSAGLLGFF. CDR3 nucleotides: TGCGCCAGCAGCGCGGGACTTCTCGGTTTCTTT. The chain carries TRBV10-2 and TRBJ1-1; D might be TRBD1 (5 bases). V was trimmed by 6 bases and J by 13 bases, leaving 15 bases between them. The CDR3 sequence is 11 residues long. The germline V gene encodes CDR1 WSHSY and CDR2 SAAADI.

J is TRBJ2-1 and V is TRBV10-3, with 8 bases that match TRBD1. The CDR3 spans 16 residues. J was trimmed by 10 bases and V by 0 bases; bases with no gene match: 11. The germline V gene has CDR1 ENHRY and CDR2 SYGVKD. CDR3 sequence reads: CAISESGTGFSGEQFF. The DNA for the CDR3 is TGTGCCATCAGTGAGTCGGGGACAGGTTTTAGTGGGGAGCAGTTCTTC.

As regards this clone: The sample contains more than one DNA sequence encoding this CDR3. The chain carries TRBV6-5 and TRBJ1-4; a weak D match, TRBD1 (6 bases). Trimming stripped 6 bases from V and 5 bases from J, with 7 bases between. CDR3 length: 12 residues. The V gene's germline CDR1 is MNHEY and CDR2 SVGAGI. CDR3 in amino acids: CASRGANEKLFF. CDR3 nucleotide sequence: TGTGCCAGCAGGGGGGCGAATGAAAAACTGTTTTTT.

The chain employs TRBV6-5 and TRBJ2-2; no clear D. Germline V gives CDR1 MNHEY, CDR2 SVGAGI. The CDR3 covers 14 residues. Between the trimmed V and J ends, which lost 2 bases and 4 bases, there was a span of 8 bases. The CDR3 DNA reads as TGTGCCAGCAGTTACCTCCCTAGCACCGGGGAGCTGTTTTTT. Translating it yields CASSYLPSTGELFF.

The CDR3 DNA reads TGTGCCACCCAGACCGGGCAGCTCTCTGGAAACACCATATATTTT. The encoded protein is CATQTGQLSGNTIYF. The chain has TRBV6-1 and TRBJ1-3; D uncertain. V lost 10 bases to trimming and J lost 0 bases, with 16 bases between them. This CDR3 is built from 15 residues. Germline CDR1 MNHNS, CDR2 SASEGT.

The genes are TRBV30 and TRBJ2-1, with 10 bases identical to TRBD2. The CDR3 consists of 16 residues. Germline values: CDR1 GTSNPN, CDR2 SVGIG (reference sequence). After removal of 2 bases from V and 7 bases from J, the junction contained 11 bases not matched to a gene. The CDR3 DNA sequence: TGTGCCTGGAGTCCCGGGGGTAGCGGGAGGTTAAATGAGCAGTTCTTC. Translation: CAWSPGGSGRLNEQFF.

CDR3 amino acids: CASSSGFPGSPLHF. In DNA, the CDR3 is TGTGCCAGCAGCTCGGGGTTTCCTGGATCACCCCTCCACTTT. V is TRBV27 and J is TRBJ1-6; no clear D. V gave up 6 bases and J gave up 10 bases, with 16 bases separating them. The V gene's germline CDR1 is MNHEY and CDR2 SMNVEV (reference sequence). This CDR3 is built from 14 residues.

J is TRBJ2-5 and V is TRBV18; D gene uncertain. Trimming took off 3 bases at V and 0 bases at J, with 14 bases between the two ends. There are 16 residues in the CDR3. Germline CDR1 and CDR2: KGHSH and LQKENI. The CDR3 loop is CASSPPADWYQETQYF. DNA for the CDR3: TGTGCCAGCTCACCCCCGGCAGATTGGTACCAAGAGACCCAGTACTTC.

This rearrangement joins TRBV18 to TRBJ1-5, with a weak D call TRBD1 (6 bases). The V gene lost 2 bases and the J gene lost 1 base, with 12 bases spanning the gap. Looked up from germline, CDR1 is KGHSH and CDR2 is LQKENI. The CDR3 spans 16 residues. The CDR3: CASSPGGWPSNQPQHF. CDR3 nucleotides: TGTGCCAGCTCACCAGGGGGCTGGCCCAGCAATCAGCCCCAGCATTTT.

This sequence joins TRBV5-1 and TRBJ2-3; either TRBD1 or TRBD2 may supply D (5 bases each). This CDR3 is 13 amino acids long. Trimming removed 7 bases from V and 4 bases from J, with 13 bases in between. The germline gives CDR1 SGHRS, CDR2 YFSETQ. CDR3 DNA: TGCGCCAGCGCAGCCGGGGCGTCAGATACGCAGTATTTT. Its translation is CASAAGASDTQYF.

The chain employs TRBV7-3 and TRBJ2-1; no definite D call. Germline loops: CDR1 SGHTA, CDR2 FQGTGA. CDR3 length: 13 amino acids. The V gene lost 0 bases and the J gene lost 7 bases, with 7 bases spanning the gap. The CDR3 loop reads CASSLTGLNEQFF. CDR3 DNA: TGTGCCAGCAGCTTAACTGGCCTGAATGAGCAGTTCTTC.

The V and J genes are TRBV6-1 and TRBJ1-5, with TRBD1 matching 11 bases. The CDR3 totals 18 residues. With 4 bases clipped from V and 1 base from J, the junction kept 9 bases outside the gene matches. CDR1 MNHNS and CDR2 SASEGT come from the germline V gene. The CDR3: CASSGGQGVYWSNQPQHF. The CDR3 region has the DNA TGTGCCAGCAGTGGGGGACAGGGGGTTTATTGGAGCAATCAGCCCCAGCATTTT.

Concerning this clone: Other DNA sequences in this sample translate to the same CDR3. This chain joins TRBV2 and TRBJ2-7; D is ambiguous. V lost 6 bases, J lost 2 bases, and 8 bases lay in between. Germline V gene data show CDR1 as SNHLY and CDR2 as FYNNEI. This CDR3 is 12 amino acids long. In DNA, the CDR3 is TGTGCCAGCAGCGTCTCGGCCTACGAGCAGTACTTC. Its protein product is CASSVSAYEQYF.

This chain uses TRBV18 with TRBJ1-5; possible D gene TRBD1, 6 bases. CDR3 length equals 16 residues. Looked up from germline, CDR1 is KGHSH and CDR2 is LQKENI. Trimming cost V 2 bases and J 2 bases, with 13 bases left between them. The CDR3 DNA reads TGTGCCAGCTCACCAAGGGACACTCAGGGCAATCAGCCCCAGCATTTT. Translated, it gives CASSPRDTQGNQPQHF.

As DNA, the CDR3 is TGTGCCAGCAACAAAGGGGCGGTAGGTACTGAAGCTTTCTTT. Its protein product is CASNKGAVGTEAFF. The rearrangement links TRBV28 to TRBJ1-1; possible D gene TRBD1, 5 bases. V was clipped by 7 bases and J by 5 bases, with 17 bases between them. Germline CDR1 is MDHEN and CDR2 is SYDVKM. CDR3 length: 14 amino acids.

The genes are TRBV27 and TRBJ1-5; 10 nucleotides agree with TRBD1. From germline, CDR1 is MNHEY and CDR2 SMNVEV (reference sequence). Trimming took 5 bases from V and 1 from J; bases not matched to a gene: 5. The length of the CDR3 is 16 residues. This CDR3 is CASSPWTGGSNQPQHF. For the CDR3, the DNA is TGTGCCAGCAGTCCATGGACAGGGGGAAGCAATCAGCCCCAGCATTTT.

This sequence joins TRBV5-1 and TRBJ1-1; tentative D call: TRBD1 (5 bases). The CDR3 is made up of 16 amino acids. Between the trimmed V and J ends, which lost 0 bases and 4 bases, there was a span of 16 bases. The germline gives CDR1 SGHRS, CDR2 YFSETQ. CDR3 bases: TGCGCCAGCAGCTTGGGCTCAATCGCACAGGTCACTGAAGCTTTCTTT. This gives the protein CASSLGSIAQVTEAFF.

This sequence joins TRBV11-2 and TRBJ1-4; D not certain. V was clipped by 5 bases and J by 4 bases, with 17 bases between them. This CDR3 is 16 amino acids long. Germline assignment: CDR1 SGHAT and CDR2 FQNNGV. Here the CDR3 DNA reads TGTGCCAGCAGCATCCGGACGAATCTGAATAATGAAAAACTGTTTTTT. Encoded protein: CASSIRTNLNNEKLFF.

Of note for this clone: This same CDR3 is encoded by further DNA sequences in the sample. The CDR3: CASSRDRGTEAFF. The CDR3 DNA reads as TGTGCCAGTAGTAGGGACAGGGGGACTGAAGCTTTCTTT. The chain combines TRBV19 with TRBJ1-1; 11 bases line up with TRBD1. The CDR3 is 13 amino acids. Losses at the gene ends were 4 bases for V and 5 bases for J; bases not matched to a gene: 0. CDR1 and CDR2 (germline): LNHDA, SQIVND (reference sequence). The whole variable domain, filled in from reference TRBV19 and TRBJ1-1, reads DGGITQSPKYLFRKEGQNVTLSCEQNLNHDAMYWYRQDPGQGLRLIYYSQIVNDFQKGDIAEGYSVSREKKESFPLTVTSAQKNPTAFYLCASSRDRGTEAFFGQGTRLTVV.

The rearrangement links TRBV30 to TRBJ1-2, with a tentative D call TRBD1 (6 bases). CDR1 GTSNPN and CDR2 SVGIG come from the germline V gene (reference sequence). CDR3 length: 11 amino acids. V was shortened by 5 bases and J by 6 bases, with 10 bases between the two germline ends. The CDR3: CAWARGNGYTF. In DNA, the CDR3 is TGTGCCTGGGCAAGGGGGAATGGCTACACCTTC.